These T cell receptor beta chains were read from a single sample in a study of T cell repertoires in cytomegalovirus infection. TCRdb re-derived calls from the reads in MiXCR, one entry per CDR3 protein. The sample yields roughly 800,000 distinct CDR3 sequences, under 35% seen once. No antigen is known for these receptors. Sequences were derived from cultured CD8+ T cells from PBMCs, sampled from culture after CMV antigen stimulation. The source is a human donor in good health (CMV status not recorded). Some clones in this sample may be carry-over from other donors' samples. Both conserved end residues are part of each CDR3. D genes are given only for firm matches. Some rows have no size entry. The others give once, few or many, or a class for an expanded clone.

>TRBV7-6|13|.|TRBJ1-1|TRBD1
TGTGCCAGAAGCGCAGGGGGAAACACTGAAGCTTTCTTT
CARSAGGNTEAFF
>TRBV12-3/TRBV12-4|18|.|TRBJ1-3|.
TGTGCCAGCAGTCCTAGAGGGGGTCGGGCAGTTCGTGGAAACACCATATATTTT
CASSPRGGRAVRGNTIYF
>TRBV7-9|15|many|TRBJ1-4|.
TGTGCCAGCAGCTTATTAGGGGAATGGAGTGAAAAACTGTTTTTT
CASSLLGEWSEKLFF
>TRBV27|16|.|TRBJ1-3|.
TGTGCCAGCAGTCCCTCCCTAGGGGAGTCAGGAAACACCATATATTTT
CASSPSLGESGNTIYF
>TRBV4-1|17|.|TRBJ1-1|.
TGCGCCAGCAGCCAAGAATCGGCAGCCCTCTGGAACACTGAAGCTTTCTTT
CASSQESAALWNTEAFF
>TRBV10-3|11|.|TRBJ2-7|.
TGTGCCATCAGTGAGGCGGACGAGCAGTACTTC
CAISEADEQYF
>TRBV27|15|.|TRBJ2-3|TRBD2
TGTGCCAGCAGTCACGAGCGGGGGGGCCGGGATACGCAGTATTTT
CASSHERGGRDTQYF
>TRBV7-9|16|few|TRBJ2-5|.
TGTGCCAGCAGCTTAGGCGTGACTAGGGTGAAAGAGACCCAGTACTTC
CASSLGVTRVKETQYF
>TRBV15|13|few|TRBJ2-7|.
TGTGCCACCCAGTTCTTGGAGGGCTACGAGCAGTACTTC
CATQFLEGYEQYF
>TRBV24-1|15|.|TRBJ2-1|.
TGTGCCACCAGTGCGGCTAGCTGGGGTCTGCTGGAGCAGTTCTTC
CATSAASWGLLEQFF
>TRBV6-1|14|.|TRBJ1-1|.
TGTGCCAGCAGTACCAGTACTGGGAACACTGAAGCTTTCTTT
CASSTSTGNTEAFF
>TRBV7-9|13|once|TRBJ2-2|.
TGTGCCAGCAGCCCCCCCTGGACCGGGGAGCTGTTTTTT
CASSPPWTGELFF
>TRBV10-3|13|.|TRBJ2-1|TRBD2
TGTGCCGTGTCTAGCGGGGGTTACAATGAGCAGTTCTTC
CAVSSGGYNEQFF
>TRBV7-6|15|many|TRBJ2-3|.
TGTGCCAGCAGCTTAACGAGCGATGGCACAGATACGCAGTATTTT
CASSLTSDGTDTQYF
>TRBV6-2/TRBV6-3|12|.|TRBJ1-2|.
TGTGCCAGCACCCCAGGGCACTATGGCTACACCTTC
CASTPGHYGYTF
>TRBV19|14|.|TRBJ1-1|.
TGTGCCAGTTCTACATCAGCCTTTGGGACTGAAGCTTTCTTT
CASSTSAFGTEAFF
>TRBV6-5|14|.|TRBJ1-2|TRBD1
TGTGCCAGCAGTTACCGGGACAGGCGCTATGGCTACACCTTC
CASSYRDRRYGYTF
>TRBV19|13|few|TRBJ1-1|TRBD1
TGTGCCAGTTTTACGGACAGGCCCTCGGAAGCTTTCTTT
CASFTDRPSEAFF
>TRBV5-1|16|.|TRBJ1-5|.
TGCGCCAGCAGCTTGGACCGGAGAATTAGCAATCAGCCCCAGCATTTT
CASSLDRRISNQPQHF
>TRBV12-3/TRBV12-4|19|.|TRBJ2-5|TRBD2
TGTGCCAGCAGTGTAGGACAGGGACTAGCGGGGGGCCACGGAGAGACCCAGTACTTC
CASSVGQGLAGGHGETQYF
>TRBV7-9|13|.|TRBJ1-2|.
TGTGCCAGCAGCTTAGCCCCGCACTATGGCTACACCTTC
CASSLAPHYGYTF
>TRBV5-4|14|.|TRBJ2-2|.
TGTGCCAGCAGCCCAGAGTCGGAGACCGGGGAGCTGTTTTTT
CASSPESETGELFF
>TRBV6-5|14|.|TRBJ2-5|.
TGTGCCAGCAGTTACTCGGTGGGCCAAGAGACCCAGTACTTC
CASSYSVGQETQYF
>TRBV2|14|.|TRBJ1-2|TRBD1
TGTGCCAGCAGCGACAGGGTTTTTAACTATGGCTACACCTTC
CASSDRVFNYGYTF
>TRBV6-5|15|.|TRBJ2-3|TRBD2
TGTGCCAGCAGTCAACTAGCGGGGGCACCAGATACGCAGTATTTT
CASSQLAGAPDTQYF
>TRBV5-1|14|.|TRBJ2-7|TRBD1
TGCGCCAGCCAGAACGATGGGGACAGCTACGAGCAGTACTTC
CASQNDGDSYEQYF
>TRBV12-3/TRBV12-4|16|.|TRBJ2-2|.
TGTGCCAGCAGTCTCCCGGGGGCCACCTTGGGCGGGGAGCTGTTTTTT
CASSLPGATLGGELFF
>TRBV7-3|15|few|TRBJ1-5|.
TGTGCCAGCAGCCCCGGGGAGATTAGCAATCAGCCCCAGCATTTT
CASSPGEISNQPQHF
>TRBV10-3|14|.|TRBJ2-1|TRBD1
TGTGCCATCAGTGTGCCGGGACAGGGCGATGAGCAGTTCTTC
CAISVPGQGDEQFF
>TRBV14|13|.|TRBJ2-1|.
TGTGCCAGCAGCCAGTTGCGCTACAATGAGCAGTTCTTC
CASSQLRYNEQFF
>TRBV27|14|few|TRBJ1-1|TRBD1
TGTGCCAGCAGTTCGAACAGGGGCCGTGTGGAAGCTTTCTTT
CASSSNRGRVEAFF
>TRBV28|15|few|TRBJ1-2|TRBD1
TGTGCCAGCAGCGGAAGGGACAGGGGTAACTATGGCTACACCTTC
CASSGRDRGNYGYTF
>TRBV27|14|many|TRBJ1-1|.
TGTGCCAGCAGTACCAACCCCAGGAGGACTGAAGCTTTCTTT
CASSTNPRRTEAFF
>TRBV28|16|.|TRBJ1-6|.
TGTGCCAGCAGCACAACAGGGATCGACCATAATTCACCCCTCCACTTT
CASSTTGIDHNSPLHF
>TRBV11-2|16|few|TRBJ1-1|.
TGTGCCAGCAGCTCCTGGACGGATAAGGAGAACACTGAAGCTTTCTTT
CASSSWTDKENTEAFF
>TRBV7-6|14|few|TRBJ1-5|TRBD1
TGTGCCAGCAGCTCAGAGGACAGGGGGAGGCCCCAGCATTTT
CASSSEDRGRPQHF
>TRBV5-6|14|many|TRBJ1-4|.
TGTGCCAGCAGCCCGGGACCAACTAATGAAAAACTGTTTTTT
CASSPGPTNEKLFF
>TRBV6-1|17|few|TRBJ1-2|TRBD1
TGTGCCAGCAGTGAAACCCTCCTTCGTCAGGGGGACTATGGCTACACCTTC
CASSETLLRQGDYGYTF
>TRBV6-5|16|.|TRBJ2-1|.
TGTGCCAGCAGTACACCACTGGGTACGGGGTACAATGAGCAGTTCTTC
CASSTPLGTGYNEQFF
>TRBV28|14|few|TRBJ2-1|TRBD1
TGTGCCAGCAGTTCCTGGACAGGGGCTTATGAGCAGTTCTTC
CASSSWTGAYEQFF
>TRBV12-3/TRBV12-4|16|.|TRBJ2-1|.
TGTGCCAGCAGTGACCCTGGGGGGAGCTCCTACAATGAGCAGTTCTTC
CASSDPGGSSYNEQFF
>TRBV7-2|15|.|TRBJ1-2|.
TGTGCCAGCAGCCGTACCGCCGGGGCGGACTATGGCTACACCTTC
CASSRTAGADYGYTF
>TRBV27|14|many|TRBJ2-1|TRBD2
TGTGCCACCGCCGGGACTAGCGAGAGAGATGAGCAGTTCTTC
CATAGTSERDEQFF
>TRBV4-1|14|few|TRBJ1-5|.
TGCGCCAGCAGCCCCAACCGAGGGGACCAGCCCCAGCATTTT
CASSPNRGDQPQHF
>TRBV27|14|few|TRBJ2-2|.
TGTGCCAGCAGTTTACTACAGGGCACCGGGGAGCTGTTTTTT
CASSLLQGTGELFF